The T cell receptor beta chain described here comes from a study of siplizumab effects on memory and regulatory T cells. Clones were sequenced by immunoSEQ multiplex PCR, and TCRdb holds only the in-frame ones, with some missing. The sample consists of approximately 60,000 clones, around 96% of them appearing once. Per the germline V gene, CDR1 is MDHEN and CDR2 is SYDVKM. The CDR3 is 12 amino acids. V lost 4 bases and J lost 2, with 6 bases in between. V and J are TRBV28 and TRBJ2-7, with D uncertain. Sequenced input: naive CD8+ T cells sorted from blood. This receptor was obtained from a human donor in good health. The CDR3 region is CASSSGPYEQYF. In nucleotides, the CDR3 is TGTGCCAGCAGTTCCGGGCCCTACGAGCAGTACTTC. Filled out from reference TRBV28 and TRBJ2-7, the complete variable domain reads DVKVTQSSRYLVKRTGEKVFLECVQDMDHENMFWYRQDPGLGLRLIYFSYDVKMKEKGDIPEGYSVSREKKERFSLILESASTNQTSMYLCASSSGPYEQYFGPGTRLTVT.